This entry features one TCR beta chain sequence. This clonotype was found many times. Its cognate antigen has yet to be identified. Base qualities were left out, and no much larger clone turns up one base away. According to the germline V gene (reference sequence), CDR1 reads LNHDA and CDR2 reads SQIVND. The CDR3 starts with the cysteine, ends with the phenylalanine, and has 12 residues. The kept DNA is CDR3 alone, 36 bases in frame from the first base. The junction shows trimming of 1 base on V and 7 bases on J, plus 5 bases between the germline ends. The data originate from a study (dated by TCRdb to about 2015). A note on the overall study: The study tested whether tumor-infiltrating Tregs in breast cancer are recruited from blood Tregs or converted in situ from other CD4+ T cell subsets.

Results the study describes overall, beyond this receptor: Tumor-infiltrating Treg TCR alpha and beta sequences overlapped most with tumor naive CD4+ T cells, then with blood naive CD4+ T cells. Validation in the larger cohort was restricted to a single TCR beta V-J rearrangement rather than whole repertoires. Tumor memory CD4+ T cell TCR gene usage clustered with blood and lymph node memory CD4+ cells and lymph node naive CD4+ cells.

Amplification of full-length TCR variable regions was done by 5' RACE PCR using constant-region reverse primers, and this step was followed by semi-nested PCR with Nested Universal Primer A. The ReliaPrep RNA Cell Miniprep System was used to extract total RNA, which was then reverse transcribed into 5'RACE-ready cDNA with the SMARTer RACE 5'/3' Kit. Full-length TCR alpha and beta libraries were barcoded with multiplex adaptors and sequenced on an Illumina MiSeq. The authors' analysis ran thus. For each of nine subset-tissue groups, sequencing data from the five patients were combined, and the groups were compared by unsupervised clustering of TCR gene usage. Repertoire similarity was calculated with the Morisita-Horn index, weighting shared sequences by their contribution to each repertoire. In TCRdb, the public reads were trimmed at Q25 with fastp and aligned with MiXCR, with productive beta chains retained. Each record represents a unique CDR3 protein, reported with the most common genes and DNA among its rows. In this record, the V and J calls reflect TCRdb's handling and not the investigators' own analysis. The table for this sample lists several thousand distinct CDR3 sequences; 36% of them were counted only once. The ten most abundant clones make up under 7.5% of the sample.

Memory CD4+ T cells were isolated as CD4+CD45RO+CD25- cells. Tregs, naive and memory CD4+ T cells from tumor, blood and ipsilateral draining lymph nodes of five breast cancer patients underwent full-length TCR alpha and beta sequencing. Tumor tissue and lymph nodes obtained from ipsilateral axillary dissection were perfused with PBS, minced and then digested with collagenase I and hyaluronidase. FACS confirmed that the sorted cell populations were more than 90% pure. The chain joins TRBV19 to TRBJ1-5, with TRBD1 as a weak D call on 5 bases. The clonotype originates from a female donor with breast cancer. The sequenced sample consisted of tumor-infiltrating memory CD4+ T cells sorted from the breast tumor. What the cell subset or site label conveys for this sample: memory CD4+ T cells, CD4+CD45RO+CD25-. The base sequence is TGTGCCAGTAGTATAGCAGGGCAGCCCCAGCATTTT. It translates as CASSIAGQPQHF. With all but the CDR3 taken from the reference TRBV19 and TRBJ1-5 genes, the full variable domain is: DGGITQSPKYLFRKEGQNVTLSCEQNLNHDAMYWYRQDPGQGLRLIYYSQIVNDFQKGDIAEGYSVSREKKESFPLTVTSAQKNPTAFYLCASSIAGQPQHFGDGTRLSIL.